The present T cell receptor beta chain was sequenced within a study of cytomegalovirus exposure and HLA in healthy donors (TCRdb year 2017). About the study as a whole: An earlier analysis of several hundred of the donors reported 276 Gb of sequence data and 90 million to 120 million unique TCR beta sequences obtained from 150 million to 200 million T cells. A later analysis re-analyzed previously published TCR beta repertoires from 550 to 700 donors and added high-resolution HLA genotyping to study TCR occurrence patterns. Of the approximately 400 genotyped donors, around 81% fell in the genetic ancestry cluster associated with self-reported Caucasian donors. The number of donors typed differed by locus, with 629-630 for A, B, C, DRB1 and DQB1, roughly 550 for DQA1, some 570 for DPA1, and over 400 for DPB1. A later genetic analysis took genome-wide SNP genotypes for about three fifths of the 666 donors and used that subset as a discovery cohort. The T cell repertoires of 666 subjects were profiled by immunosequencing and related to cytomegalovirus serostatus. Donor age, sex, ethnicity and CMV serostatus were compiled alongside the repertoire data. Roughly 5 DR-DQ haplotypes were handled as single units for association and clustering, since linkage in the cohort was strong. To decide whether each TCR beta V gene segment behaved as functional or pseudogenic, an earlier analysis of several hundred of the donors relied on high-throughput TCR beta sequencing. An early release that covered fewer than 750 HLA-typed donors contained approximately 320 gigabases of sequencing data and approximately 85 million unique TCR sequences. High-throughput TCR immunosequencing, statistical association of individual TCRs with disease status, and machine learning were combined to predict cytomegalovirus infection status. In addition to the first cohort of about 650 subjects, a separate validation cohort of approximately 130 different subjects was used. Every discovery cohort repertoire had been produced on one sequencing platform. Rather than using new phenotypic data, the later analysis identified candidate immune exposures from TCR beta sequences and from how often those sequences occurred across donors. Both class I and class II loci were covered by HLA typing, at four-digit resolution. The study aimed to test whether signatures of past pathogen exposure could be identified by cataloging public T cell receptors. On average, roughly 250,000 unique TCR beta nucleotide sequences were sequenced per donor among roughly 430 genotyped donors of the cohort, with around 19% of those sequences being non-productive.

V and J are truncated by 4 bases and 8 bases respectively, leaving an intervening sequence of 17 bases. Inclusive of the bounding cysteine and phenylalanine, the CDR3 is 13 residues long. Only CDR3 DNA remains: 39 bases, in frame from the first base. From a lookup of the germline V gene (reference sequence), CDR1 and CDR2 are GTSNPN and SVGIG. In this sample, this clone turned up once. This clone's antigen is unknown. No per-base quality is available; no much larger clone lies one base away. Here is what the overall study found, with its caveats: In vitro tests confirmed that a few of the cytomegalovirus-associated TCR beta chains recognize cytomegalovirus antigens. Roughly uniform sequencing depth across donors was assumed in presence/absence analyses, although this assumption may not hold. When HLA alleles, especially DR and DQ, strongly co-occurred, attributing TCR associations to individual alleles was difficult. A cluster of highly shared sequence variants was judged likely to represent a technical artifact of the sequencing pipeline. Cytomegalovirus status was reported to be diagnosed by the classifier with high specificity and sensitivity in both the original and validation cohorts. Approximately 16 rarely observed V segments, including chromosome 9 orphons, were excluded from the earlier analysis of about 500 of the donors because counts were too low. Compared with the approximately 720-donor mean, donors in an Asian-associated ancestry cluster had fewer N-insertions in productive TCRs, according to a later genetic analysis. A total of fewer than 200 TCR beta chains were listed by the study as associated with cytomegalovirus. Most CMV-associated TCR beta chains appeared to be HLA-restricted in a later analysis, and the HLA associations seemed to be driven largely by CMV exposure. For the cohort, immune exposure information was limited to CMV serostatus. Compared with equally common non-associated chains, HLA-associated TCR beta chains in a later analysis were more clonally expanded and had lower generation probabilities. Because HLA typing was missing for some donors at each locus, association tests included only the typed subset. In this cohort, only TCR beta chains were sequenced, and detectable features were limited by the absence of alpha or paired-chain data. In a later analysis, several top co-occurrence clusters were reported to appear linked to parvovirus B19, influenza, CMV and Epstein-Barr virus. A further reported finding was that TCR beta sequences accurately predicted the HLA-A and HLA-B alleles for most subjects in the first cohort. According to the authors, the approach could potentially be generalized to other disease states and immunological phenotypes. Linkage disequilibrium might explain the correlated functional status among segregating V segments, but an unknown experimental factor could not be ruled out. Across donors, most TCR sequences were observed very rarely, whereas some public TCRs were present in many individuals. In a later analysis, TCR association rates were found to vary across HLA loci, with the most associated TCRs seen for DRB1 alleles and the fewest for HLA-C alleles. In an earlier analysis of under 600 of the donors, most TCR beta V segments were observed in productive rearrangements about 87% or about 30% of the time, broadly matching IMGT annotations. A later analysis associated 16,951 TCR beta sequences with specific HLA alleles at a false discovery rate of 0.05. In a later genetic analysis, a missense DCLRE1C variant was associated with V-gene and J-gene trimming of TCR beta chains, and the association was replicated in an independent cohort. Some IMGT-functional V segments, including TRBV6-2 and TRBV6-3, could not be told apart with the 87-base-pair reads, so those segments were excluded.

In total, 630 or so healthy bone marrow donors made up the cohort. At the time of sampling, every cohort member was nominally healthy, though immune exposures that went unrecorded were likely present. The donor was CMV seronegative and belonged to the group of 352 seronegative cohort members. A peripheral blood sample was collected from each donor, and TCR beta sequencing was performed on peripheral blood mononuclear cells. The Qiagen DNeasy Blood Extraction Kit was used to extract genomic DNA from the blood cell samples. The library was built by means of the immunoSEQ multiplex PCR assay. For the multiplex PCR, a mixture combining 60 forward primers for TCR Vbeta segments and 13 reverse primers for TCR Jbeta segments was used. Amplification of the CDR3 region of rearranged TCR beta genes was performed with a multiplex PCR assay on genomic DNA. Amplified TCR beta libraries were sequenced as 87-base-pair reads on the Illumina HiSeq System. From the authors' description of their analysis: A later analysis tallied 70 million to 100 million unique TCR beta chains across the 666 repertoires, and some 12 million of those chains were shared by two or more donors. To remove PCR and sequencing errors, raw reads were error-corrected and collapsed into unique sequences using a nearest-neighbor algorithm that merged closely related sequences. Alignment of CDR3 sequences to IMGT reference sequences was used to assign V, D and J gene segments. For a sequence to be retained, a match of at least six nucleotides was required to both a V gene segment and a J gene segment. A rearrangement counted as productive if the CDR3 had no stop codons and remained in frame with V and J, and every other rearrangement counted as non-productive. CDR3 was defined according to IMGT convention as the region running from the second conserved V-encoded cysteine to the conserved J-encoded phenylalanine. The earlier analysis of 587 of the donors excluded sequences that lacked an unambiguous match to a single V gene segment. An earlier analysis of about 600 of the donors called V segments functional above 56.7% productive rearrangements and segregating when the between-donor standard deviation exceeded 5%. A statistical classification framework was developed to diagnose cytomegalovirus status using the catalog of TCR beta chain sequences. A later analysis assigned V and J genes by comparing TCR nucleotide sequences with IMGT/GENE-DB human TR gene sequences. A later analysis assigned CDR3 sequences and most-parsimonious VDJ recombination scenarios with the TCRdist pipeline. In a later analysis, each TCR beta chain was defined by its CDR3 amino acid sequence together with its V-gene family, and reads lacking a unique V-gene family were excluded. In a later analysis, 450 to 600 highly shared, low-generation-probability nucleotide sequences were removed to address suspected cross-contamination and a sequencing artifact. For each public chain, a later analysis derived a clonal expansion index from normalized ranks of inferred template counts within each repertoire. In a later analysis, generation probabilities were computed using a VDJ recombination model fitted to out-of-frame rearrangements, and the results were checked against IGoR. Hypergeometric tests were used in a later analysis to score TCR-TCR, TCR-HLA and TCR-CMV co-occurrence, with a repertoire-size bias correction applied to the TCR pairs. To estimate false discovery rates, a later analysis permuted the HLA or CMV assignments 20 times. In a later analysis, co-occurring TCRs were grouped using DBSCAN, and TCRdist sequence similarity was added for clustering within HLA-allele-positive subsets. Repertoires with fewer than 30,000 or more than 120,000 public chains were left out of co-occurrence clustering, as were roughly five repertoires with anomalous nucleotide sharing. Held by TCRdb, this immuneACCESS table contains in-frame sequences only and omits some clones. Under half of the omission traces to an unresolved V gene where checked; the cause of the rest is unknown. V and J calls and clone size are given by that table; D and trimming were obtained from the DNA. The sample table lists fewer than 150,000 clones, more than 70% of them with a count of one. Approximately 5% of the sample lies in the top ten.

The source material was PBMCs. This receptor chain uses TRBV30 and TRBJ1-2, with a weak D call of TRBD1 (5 bases match). This clonotype was sampled from a woman aged 50 to 60 in good health and CMV-seronegative. The DNA sequence is given as TGTGCCTGGATCCCTAGGGGATTCTGGGGCTACACCTTC. This translates into CAWIPRGFWGYTF.